The rows below give T cell receptor beta chains drawn from one sample of a study of PD-L1 blockade in urothelial cancer. Clones were sequenced by immunoSEQ multiplex PCR, and TCRdb holds only the in-frame ones, with some missing. Of some 110,000 clones in the sample, 75% to 90% are singletons; the top ten hold under 2%. Source: PBMCs, taken around atezolizumab (anti-PD-L1) treatment. These TCRs come from a man in his 60s with urothelial cancer. CDR3s leave out the opening cysteine and the closing phenylalanine or tryptophan. Each record gives: J gene, V gene, CDR3 protein.

TRBJ2-7 | TRBV19 | ASSIGFGQASSYEQY
TRBJ1-3 | TRBV28 | ASSGGVVSGNTIY
TRBJ1-3 | TRBV2 | ASSGGRGSGNTIY
TRBJ2-2 | TRBV7-3 | ASSPIPTGELF
TRBJ2-2 | TRBV7-3 | ASATGGSTGELF
TRBJ2-7 | TRBV28 | ASSEGLAGGDEQY
TRBJ2-3 | TRBV9 | ASSLQGASTDTQY
TRBJ2-5 | TRBV5-3 | ARSQGQGEETQY
TRBJ2-3 | TRBV5-1 | ASSYQGRGTDTQY
TRBJ1-4 | TRBV6-5 | ASSTGTGSEKLF
TRBJ2-5 | TRBV10-3 | AISPGLAGEHQETQY
TRBJ1-2 | TRBV10-3 | AISPSGEGGYT
TRBJ2-5 | TRBV5-4 | ASSLAGGILAETQY
TRBJ2-7 | TRBV6-5 | ASSYAVSSYEQY
TRBJ2-3 | TRBV11-2 | ASSMTGGADTQY
TRBJ2-1 | TRBV13 | ASSPEGQGDWNEQF
TRBJ1-5 | TRBV28 | ASSLMTAMGNQPQH
TRBJ2-7 | TRBV5-4 | ASWTGGTYEQY
TRBJ2-3 | TRBV7-8 | ASSLASGRETDTQY
TRBJ1-5 | TRBV6-6 | ASRYDGGQPQH
TRBJ1-2 | TRBV4-2 | ASSQVRFSGTGGDYGYT
TRBJ1-2 | TRBV27 | ASSSRMSVYT
TRBJ1-2 | TRBV29-1 | SARTETYGYT
TRBJ2-2 | TRBV5-1 | ASRTAGGTGELF
TRBJ2-5 | TRBV6-5 | ASSTGVSQY
TRBJ2-1 | TRBV28 | ASSPPGGPGVEQF
TRBJ2-6 | TRBV2 | ASSDQGLSGANVLT
TRBJ2-7 | TRBV11-1 | ASSFSGTDYEQY
TRBJ2-7 | TRBV4-1 | ASSQATLDRRTVPYEQY
TRBJ2-1 | TRBV4-1 | ASSPLTSLQAGGEQF
TRBJ2-5 | TRBV7-2 | ASSLMGREQETQY
TRBJ2-3 | TRBV7-9 | ASSPIREDTQY
TRBJ2-7 | TRBV6-5 | ASSPRWAVDEQY
TRBJ1-2 | TRBV5-1 | ASSLGAGDGYT
TRBJ2-7 | TRBV28 | ASSFYGTGLYEQY
TRBJ2-1 | TRBV5-1 | ASSVPGGNNEQF
TRBJ2-1 | TRBV27 | ASSPLVREREQF
TRBJ1-1 | TRBV7-9 | ASSHQGAANTEAF
TRBJ2-7 | TRBV5-5 | ASSPRQPSYEQY
TRBJ1-5 | TRBV18 | ASKGQGDYQPQH
TRBJ2-1 | TRBV6-1 | ASSTSYSYNEQF
TRBJ1-2 | TRBV9 | ASSVVGGRNYGYT
TRBJ1-4 | TRBV7-8 | ASSLNSAAGGAREKLF
TRBJ1-4 | TRBV28 | ASSLGGQLGEKLF
TRBJ2-3 | TRBV10-2 | ASTRLQGIADTQY
TRBJ2-1 | TRBV6-5 | ASSSSGRAQNEQF
TRBJ1-3 | TRBV27 | ASRTGYSGNTIY
TRBJ1-2 | TRBV5-1 | ASSSGQGAHYGYT
TRBJ2-1 | TRBV5-1 | ASSLSGTSGGGYNEQF
TRBJ2-7 | TRBV6-1 | ASSREGGEQY
TRBJ2-1 | TRBV19 | ASRTGTGGSLGFDEQF
TRBJ2-3 | TRBV7-9 | AIKPRDTQY
TRBJ1-2 | TRBV28 | ASSKSGTGVGGYT
TRBJ1-2 | TRBV11-3 | ASSHGTGFYGYT
TRBJ1-1 | TRBV7-9 | ASSPGMTGNTEAF